The 4 T cell receptor beta chains in this list originate from one sample, sequenced in a study of CD8 T cells in ankylosing spondylitis. TCRdb fed the 5' RACE reads into MiXCR, producing one record per CDR3 protein. The top ten clones hold under 4% of a sample with about 310,000 distinct CDR3 sequences, 20% of them seen once. The sequenced sample was blood, either unsorted or a sorted T cell fraction (not recorded which). The receptor source for this set is a female donor with ankylosing spondylitis or in good health (not recorded which).

In its sample, this clonotype was seen a few times. The V and J genes are TRBV10-2 and TRBJ1-5; D gene ambiguous. Looked up from germline, CDR1 is WSHSY and CDR2 is SAAADI. The V and J ends lost 6 bases and 0 bases respectively, with 6 bases between them. There are 13 residues in the CDR3. The CDR3 nucleotides are TGCGCCAGCAGGGAGGGTAGCAATCAGCCCCAGCATTTT. It codes for CASREGSNQPQHF.

This clonotype turned up a few times. The chain recombines TRBV15 with TRBJ1-2; the D is unclear. Trimming pared 0 bases from V and 2 bases from J, leaving 7 bases between. CDR1 and CDR2 from the germline V gene are LNHNV and YYDKDF (reference sequence). CDR3 length: 14 amino acids. In DNA, the CDR3 is TGTGCCACCAGCAGAGATGGGAAAAACTATGGCTACACCTTC. It encodes CATSRDGKNYGYTF.

Here the CDR3 reads CSARKDGPYEQYF. The CDR3 DNA reads as TGCAGTGCTAGAAAGGACGGTCCCTACGAGCAGTACTTC. The rearrangement uses TRBV20-1 and TRBJ2-7; D unresolved. Germline V gene sequence: CDR1 DFQATT, CDR2 SNEGSKA (reference sequence). Trimming shortened V by 2 bases and J by 2 bases, and 10 bases separated the two germline ends. This CDR3 has 13 residues.

The rearrangement joins TRBV7-9 to TRBJ1-4; 7 bases fit TRBD1. This CDR3 is 15 amino acids long. CDR1 is SEHNR, CDR2 FQNEAQ, per germline (reference sequence). The trim removed 1 base at V and 10 bases at J, leaving 9 bases unmatched. Here the CDR3 reads CASSLDGGAGGKLFF. In DNA form, the CDR3 reads TGTGCCAGCAGCTTAGATGGAGGCGCAGGGGGAAAACTGTTTTTT.